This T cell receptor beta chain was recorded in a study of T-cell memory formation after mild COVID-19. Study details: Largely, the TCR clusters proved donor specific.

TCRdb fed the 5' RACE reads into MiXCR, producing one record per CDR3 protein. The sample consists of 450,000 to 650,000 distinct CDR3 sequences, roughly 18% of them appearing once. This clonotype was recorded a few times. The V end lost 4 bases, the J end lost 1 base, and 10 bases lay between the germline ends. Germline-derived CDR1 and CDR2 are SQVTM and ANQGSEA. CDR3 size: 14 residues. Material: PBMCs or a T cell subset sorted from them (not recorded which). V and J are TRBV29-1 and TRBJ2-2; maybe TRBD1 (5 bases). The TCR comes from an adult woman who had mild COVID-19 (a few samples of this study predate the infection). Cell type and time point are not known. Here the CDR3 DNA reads TGCAGCGTTGTGCCCAGGGAGAACACCGGGGAGCTGTTTTTT. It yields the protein CSVVPRENTGELFF.